This T cell receptor (beta chain) was observed in a study of OX40 agonist ivuxolimab in advanced cancers. In the study overall: Ivuxolimab was a fully human IgG2 agonistic monoclonal antibody targeting the costimulatory receptor OX40 (CD134). Intravenous ivuxolimab was administered to patients every 2 weeks at six dose levels: 0.01, 0.1, 0.3, 1.5, 3 and 10 mg/kg. Among the roughly 54 dose-escalation patients, some 20 had hepatocellular carcinoma, about 15 melanoma, 9 renal cell carcinoma and 9 head and neck cancer. In the dose-escalation cohort, around 80% of patients were male, and the mean age was around 65 years with a range of 23 to 79. Patients were allowed to have had prior anti-PD-1, anti-PD-L1 or anti-CTLA-4 therapy, and roughly 40% of the dose-escalation patients had been treated with checkpoint inhibitors. Partial responses were achieved by three dose-escalation patients, of whom one had hepatocellular carcinoma and two had cutaneous melanoma. The purpose of peripheral TCRbeta sequencing was to test whether ivuxolimab changed TCR sequence diversity and led to clonal T-cell expansion. The paper covers the monotherapy dose-escalation part of the phase I ivuxolimab trial, which included N ≈ 50 patients. What the authors observed across the whole study: At doses of 0.1 to 3.0 mg/kg, clonal expansion of both CD4+ and CD8+ blood T cells was observed from baseline to week 6. In partial responders in the 0.1-3.0 mg/kg groups, normalized peripheral clonal expansion was found to be among the lowest, especially among CD8+ T cells. Low levels of normalized T-cell clonal expansion were also shown by some nonresponding patients. The antigen specificity of the clonally expanded peripheral T cells was not determined. On average, CD8+ T cells showed more expanded clones than CD4+ T cells after ivuxolimab.

To sequence the TCRbeta CDR3 region, genomic DNA was isolated from the sorted cells. The immunoSEQ Assay was used for sequencing of TCRbeta CDR3 regions. TCRdb provides this immuneACCESS table in a form limited to in-frame rearrangements. Some clones are lacking; in checked studies, under half of them reflect an unresolved V gene, and why the rest are absent is not known. Recorded for this sample are over 50,000 clones; roughly 90% of them occurred a single time. 1.1% to 1.5% of the sample lies in the top ten. Note on this clone: There is no known antigen for this receptor. Per-nucleotide qualities are absent, and no much larger clonotype sits a single base away.

The trial excluded patients who had a history of autoimmune disease or who were on systemic immunosuppression. Peripheral blood for TCR sequencing was collected from all dose cohorts at baseline, on cycle 4 day 1, and on cycle 7 day 1. Samples were obtained from an open-label, multicenter, first-in-human phase I dose-escalation trial of ivuxolimab. Adults with locally advanced or metastatic melanoma, renal cell, hepatocellular, or head and neck squamous cell carcinoma were enrolled in the trial. CD4+ and CD8+ T cells were sorted separately from peripheral blood before TCR sequencing. This sample comprised CD4+ or CD8+ T cells sorted from blood, obtained in a trial of the OX40 agonist ivuxolimab. The clonotype originates from an adult with an advanced solid tumor such as melanoma, head and neck, liver or kidney cancer.

CDR3 reads: CSVDRQSPDTQYF. The nucleotide sequence reads as follows: TGCAGCGTTGACCGGCAGTCCCCAGATACGCAGTATTTT. The chain employs TRBV29-1 and TRBJ2-3; no confident D gene assignment can be made. The CDR3 has 13 amino acids, counting the end cysteine and phenylalanine. CDR3 DNA only is kept here, 39 bases in frame from base 1. Relative to germline, V is 3 bases shorter and J is 4 bases shorter, with 11 bases between their ends. The germline V gene provides CDR1 SQVTM and CDR2 ANQGSEA.